These 22 T cell receptor beta chains were all obtained from the same sample, sequenced in a study of control samples from healthy donors and cancer patients. Sequencing used immunoSEQ multiplex PCR; TCRdb keeps in-frame clones, though not all of them. The table lists some 120,000 clones, roughly 90% of them singletons. Sequencing was done on a sample of blood. The receptors were sampled from a man aged 50 or older in good health.

The V call is TRBV11-2, the J call TRBJ1-2; D not certain. Between the trimmed V and J ends, which lost 1 base and 0 bases, there was a span of 6 bases. There are 14 residues in the CDR3. Germline loops: CDR1 SGHAT, CDR2 FQNNGV. The CDR3 protein is CASSLGGANYGYTF. Here the CDR3 DNA reads TGTGCCAGCAGCTTAGGGGGAGCTAACTATGGCTACACCTTC.

This clone was seen a few times. The rearrangement joins TRBV5-8 to TRBJ1-2, with D unresolved. This CDR3 is 10 amino acids long. Per germline, CDR1 SGHTS and CDR2 YDEGEE. Trimming stripped 1 base from V and 5 bases from J, with 0 bases between. The CDR3 is CASSLYGYTF. CDR3 in DNA: TGTGCCAGCAGCTTGTATGGCTACACCTTC.

In regard to this clone: Only one base separates this from a far larger clonotype, so it likely reflects a read error. CDR3 nucleotide sequence: TGTGCCAGCAGCTTGAGAGGCTCTGGAAACACCATATATTTT. Amino acid sequence: CASSLRGSGNTIYF. The V gene is TRBV5-4, the J gene TRBJ1-3; D not resolved. Germline values: CDR1 SGHNT, CDR2 YYREEE (reference sequence). This CDR3 contains 14 residues. Trimming removed 1 base from V and 0 bases from J, with 5 bases in between.

The chain links TRBV5-4 to TRBJ1-3; D uncertain. CDR1 and CDR2 (germline): SGHNT, YYREEE (reference sequence). V dropped 0 bases and J dropped 8 bases, with 15 bases sitting between them. This CDR3 contains 15 residues. The CDR3 loop reads CASSLAGPQRDTIYF. CDR3 nucleotides: TGTGCCAGCAGCTTGGCCGGCCCCCAGAGGGACACCATATATTTT.

The rearrangement links TRBV27 to TRBJ2-7, with D uncertain. CDR3 length equals 13 residues. Trimming left V 6 bases short and J 0 bases short, with 9 bases between. Germline V gene data show CDR1 as MNHEY and CDR2 as SMNVEV (reference sequence). CDR3 nucleotide sequence: TGTGCCAGCAGCTCCCTCAACTCCTACGAGCAGTACTTC. Its translation is CASSSLNSYEQYF.

On this clone itself: At one boundary the junction diverges from the germline segment, which might be a read error. The chain couples TRBV19 to TRBJ2-6; tentative D call: TRBD1 (5 bases). From germline, CDR1 is LNHDA and CDR2 SQIVND (reference sequence). The CDR3 covers 16 residues. The CDR3 protein is CASSIGAGSGANVLTF. The CDR3 coding sequence is TGTGCCAGTAGCATAGGGGCTGGTTCTGGGGCCAACGTCCTGACTTTC.

The J gene is TRBJ1-2, the V gene TRBV19; no reliable D call. Trimming pared 4 bases from V and 11 bases from J, leaving 11 bases between. The length of the CDR3 is 11 residues. Germline values: CDR1 LNHDA, CDR2 SQIVND (reference sequence). CDR3 DNA: TGTGCCAGTAGTAGCCGCTTGCGGTACACCTTC. Its translation is CASSSRLRYTF.

The rearrangement joins TRBV11-2 to TRBJ2-2, with a tentative D call TRBD2 (7 bases). The CDR3 extends over 15 amino acids. The germline CDR1 and CDR2 sequences are SGHAT and FQNNGV. V was cut by 5 bases and J by 6 bases, with 16 bases left in between. The CDR3 sequence: CASSRGGSISGELFF. The DNA for the CDR3 is TGTGCCAGCAGCAGGGGGGGCTCTATCTCCGGGGAGCTGTTTTTT.

This clone was seen once. The rearrangement links TRBV6-5 to TRBJ1-1; weak D call: TRBD1 (6 bases). Trimming cost V 6 bases and J 1 base, with 12 bases left between them. CDR1 and CDR2 (germline): MNHEY, SVGAGI. The CDR3 is 14 amino acids. The CDR3 coding sequence is TGTGCCAGCAGCTTACAGGGCTCGAACACTGAAGCTTTCTTT. It is translated as CASSLQGSNTEAFF.

This chain links TRBV6-7 with TRBJ2-2; 14 nucleotides align to TRBD2. TRBV6-7 is an open reading frame whose function is uncertain. V shed 6 bases and J 0 bases; nucleotides not matched to a gene: 9. The CDR3 runs to 19 residues. CDR3 protein: CASSHRTSGGFPNTGELFF. The DNA of the CDR3 is TGTGCCAGCAGCCATCGGACTAGCGGGGGGTTCCCGAACACCGGGGAGCTGTTTTTT.

The rearrangement joins TRBV2 to TRBJ1-2; D ambiguous. The germline gives CDR1 SNHLY, CDR2 FYNNEI. CDR3 size: 14 residues. V was cut by 6 bases and J by 2 bases, with 13 bases left in between. CDR3 protein: CASRPRELNYGYTF. CDR3 in DNA: TGTGCCAGCAGGCCCCGGGAGCTCAACTATGGCTACACCTTC.

This chain uses TRBV9 with TRBJ2-5, with a weak D call TRBD2 (5 bases). This CDR3 is built from 15 residues. The V gene's germline CDR1 is SGDLS and CDR2 YYNGEE. Deletions cut 4 bases from V and 5 bases from J, with 18 bases between. In nucleotides, the CDR3 is TGTGCCAGCAGCTTCAGAGGAGGCGGGCTGGAGACCCAGTACTTC. It yields the protein CASSFRGGGLETQYF.

This sequence joins TRBV3-1 (or the pseudogene TRBV3-2) and TRBJ1-5, with D maybe TRBD1 (5 bases). With 0 bases removed from V and 2 bases from J, the gap between germline ends came to 8 bases. The CDR3 sequence is 15 residues long. Germline V gives CDR1 LGHDT, CDR2 YNNKEL (reference sequence). The CDR3 nucleotides are TGTGCCAGCAGCCAAGAGGGGGAGGGCAATCAGCCCCAGCATTTT. Translation gives CASSQEGEGNQPQHF.

To note about this clone: Other DNA sequences in this sample translate to the same CDR3. The chain employs TRBV7-9 and TRBJ2-1; 7 positions match TRBD1. The V and J ends lost 5 bases and 7 bases, in that order; junction bases with no gene match: 2. This CDR3 spans 12 amino acids. The V gene's germline CDR1 is SEHNR and CDR2 FQNEAQ (reference sequence). The CDR3 DNA is TGTGCCAGCAGCCCAGGGGGAAATGAGCAGTTCTTC. This gives the protein CASSPGGNEQFF.

V gene TRBV4-2 combines with J gene TRBJ2-1; no clear D. Trimming took off 0 bases at V and 4 bases at J, with 4 bases between the two ends. The CDR3 runs 13 residues. Germline values: CDR1 LGHNA, CDR2 YNFKEQ. The CDR3, as DNA: TGTGCCAGCAGCCAAGATCTGTACAATGAGCAGTTCTTC. This sequence encodes CASSQDLYNEQFF.

The gene calls are TRBV9 and TRBJ1-1; 12 nucleotides line up with TRBD1. Germline V gives CDR1 SGDLS, CDR2 YYNGEE. J was trimmed by 5 bases and V by 3 bases; bases with no gene match: 2. There are 14 residues in the CDR3. The CDR3 spells CASSGDRGPTEAFF. As DNA, the CDR3 is TGTGCCAGCAGCGGGGACAGGGGGCCGACTGAAGCTTTCTTT. Filled out from reference TRBV9 and TRBJ1-1, the complete variable domain reads DSGVTQTPKHLITATGQRVTLRCSPRSGDLSVYWYQQSLDQGLQFLIQYYNGEERAKGNILERFSAQQFPDLHSELNLSSLELGDSALYFCASSGDRGPTEAFFGQGTRLTVV.

The rearrangement links TRBV7-2 to TRBJ1-2; D gene unclear. This CDR3 spans 14 amino acids. CDR1 is SGHTA and CDR2 is FQGNSA in the germline V gene. Between the trimmed V and J ends, which lost 1 base and 4 bases, there was a span of 10 bases. The CDR3 loop reads CASSLVGPSYGYTF. CDR3 sequence (DNA): TGTGCCAGCAGCTTAGTAGGACCGAGCTATGGCTACACCTTC.

The V and J genes are TRBV6-5 and TRBJ1-3; D is uncertain. The germline V gene has CDR1 MNHEY and CDR2 SVGAGI. This CDR3 region has 11 residues. V lost 5 bases and J 4 bases, leaving 3 bases between the germline ends. CDR3 in amino acids: CASSQGNTIYF. CDR3 nucleotides: TGTGCCAGCAGTCAGGGAAACACCATATATTTT.

A single count supports this clone. The gene calls are TRBV30 and TRBJ2-3; 7 nucleotides line up with TRBD1. CDR1 is GTSNPN and CDR2 is SVGIG in the germline V gene (reference sequence). There are 16 residues in the CDR3. V lost 1 base to trimming and J lost 5 bases; unmatched junction nucleotides: 12. The CDR3 is CAWSGRPRGSEDTQYF. CDR3 DNA sequence: TGTGCCTGGAGTGGAAGACCCAGGGGGTCGGAAGATACGCAGTATTTT. Full variable domain (remainder filled in from reference TRBV30 and TRBJ2-3): SQTIHQWPATLVQPVGSPLSLECTVEGTSNPNLYWYRQAAGRGLQLLFYSVGIGQISSEVPQNLSASRPQDRQFILSSKKLLLSDSGFYLCAWSGRPRGSEDTQYFGPGTRLTVL.

The rearrangement links TRBV5-1 to TRBJ1-5; maybe TRBD1 (6 bases). The CDR3 extends over 14 amino acids. V gave up 7 bases and J gave up 0 bases, with 11 bases separating them. CDR1 SGHRS and CDR2 YFSETQ come from the germline V gene. The CDR3 DNA reads TGCGCCAGCTCGACAGGTGATAGCAATCAGCCCCAGCATTTT. It codes for CASSTGDSNQPQHF.

This chain links TRBV27 with TRBJ1-5; 11 bases line up with TRBD1. The CDR3 is made up of 19 amino acids. Per germline, CDR1 MNHEY and CDR2 SMNVEV (reference sequence). The ends lost 4 bases at V and 0 bases at J; junction bases unmatched: 11. CDR3 DNA sequence: TGTGCCAGCAGTTACCTACCGGGACAGGGGGATTATAGCAATCAGCCCCAGCATTTT. The encoded protein is CASSYLPGQGDYSNQPQHF.

The chain couples TRBV19 to TRBJ1-1; D perhaps matches TRBD1 (6 bases). V was clipped by 1 base and J by 1 base, with 16 bases between them. Germline CDR1 is LNHDA and CDR2 is SQIVND (reference sequence). The CDR3 loop spans 17 amino acids. CDR3 nucleotide sequence: TGTGCCAGTAGTATAGTAATCGGCAGGGGAACGAACACTGAAGCTTTCTTT. It is translated as CASSIVIGRGTNTEAFF.